The 23 T cell receptor beta chains given below trace back to one sample, sequenced in a study of T cell clonotyping in hematopoietic cell transplantation. The table came from immunoSEQ multiplex PCR; TCRdb's copy has only in-frame clones and leaves some out. The sample lists a few thousand clones; around 96% were seen once. Specimen: PBMCs, collected 100 days after allogeneic stem cell transplant. These receptors all stem from a male patient aged 35 to 55 who had an allogeneic stem cell transplant from a related donor, so the T cells may come from the graft donor. Some clones in this sample may be carry-over from other donors' samples.

The genes are TRBV5-1 and TRBJ1-2; D call uncertain. The CDR3 has 13 amino acids. The V gene's germline CDR1 is SGHRS and CDR2 YFSETQ. V lost 0 bases and J lost 3, with 6 bases in between. The CDR3 DNA reads TGCGCCAGCAGCTTGGGAGATGACTATGGCTACACCTTC. Translating gives CASSLGDDYGYTF. Together with reference TRBV5-1 and TRBJ1-2, the CDR3 gives the full variable domain: KAGVTQTPRYLIKTRGQQVTLSCSPISGHRSVSWYQQTPGQGLQFLFEYFSETQRNKGNFPGRFSGRQFSNSRSEMNVSTLELGDSALYLCASSLGDDYGYTFGSGTRLTVV.

This clone has just one count. This chain connects TRBV5-8 to TRBJ1-2; D perhaps matches TRBD1 (6 bases). This CDR3 spans 13 amino acids. Germline V gene sequence: CDR1 SGHTS, CDR2 YDEGEE. V lost 2 bases to trimming and J lost 8 bases, with 13 bases between them. CDR3 protein: CASSLRQVGGYTF. The CDR3 nucleotides read TGTGCCAGCAGCTTAAGACAGGTCGGCGGCTACACCTTC.

CDR3 residues: CSGVRGIDEAFF. Here the CDR3 DNA reads TGCAGCGGAGTGAGAGGAATTGATGAAGCTTTCTTT. V gene TRBV29-1 combines with J gene TRBJ1-1; D gene unclear. V was pared by 7 bases and J by 7 bases, with 16 bases between. The CDR3 runs 12 residues. The germline V gene has CDR1 SQVTM and CDR2 ANQGSEA.

V is TRBV18 and J is TRBJ1-5, with D possibly TRBD1 on 5 matching bases. The CDR3 consists of 14 residues. V was pared by 5 bases and J by 0 bases, with 8 bases between. In germline, CDR1 is KGHSH, CDR2 LQKENI. This chain's CDR3 is CASSWQGSNQPQHF. For the CDR3, the DNA is TGTGCCAGCTCATGGCAGGGTAGCAATCAGCCCCAGCATTTT. Filled out from reference TRBV18 and TRBJ1-5, the complete variable domain reads NAGVMQNPRHLVRRRGQEARLRCSPMKGHSHVYWYRQLPEEGLKFMVYLQKENIIDESGMPKERFSAEFPKEGPSILRIQQVVRGDSAAYFCASSWQGSNQPQHFGDGTRLSIL.

This clone was seen once. The chain links TRBV14 to TRBJ1-4; D gene ambiguous. Germline CDR1 reads SGHDN; CDR2 reads FVKESK. V was clipped by 1 base and J by 8 bases, with 11 bases between them. The CDR3 consists of 14 residues. The CDR3 here is CASSQGRLREKLFF. The CDR3 nucleotides are TGTGCCAGCAGCCAAGGGCGGCTCCGGGAAAAACTGTTTTTT.

The J gene is TRBJ1-2, the V gene TRBV10-3; D gene uncertain. This CDR3 has 13 residues. Germline V CDR1 and CDR2: ENHRY, SYGVKD. V was clipped by 3 bases and J by 1 base, with 6 bases between them. For the CDR3, the DNA is TGTGCCATCAGTGACAGCTTTAACTATGGCTACACCTTC. It yields the protein CAISDSFNYGYTF.

The chain carries TRBV29-1 and TRBJ1-2; tentative D call: TRBD1 (6 bases). V was pared by 4 bases and J by 7 bases, with 13 bases between. Germline V lookup: CDR1 SQVTM, CDR2 ANQGSEA. CDR3 length equals 12 residues. The CDR3 nucleotides are TGCAGCGTTGTAACAGGGAGTGGTGGCTACACCTTC. As protein: CSVVTGSGGYTF.

This clone was seen only a few times. CDR3 in amino acids: CASSLGQPRYGYTF. In nucleotides, the CDR3 is TGTGCCAGCAGCTTGGGGCAGCCTCGATATGGCTACACCTTC. This chain connects TRBV5-6 to TRBJ1-2; no definite D call. Per germline, CDR1 SGHDT and CDR2 YYEEEE. This CDR3 has 14 amino acids. The V end was cut by 0 bases, the J end by 5 bases, with 11 bases between. The complete variable domain, with remaining parts taken from reference TRBV5-6 and TRBJ1-2, reads DAGVTQSPTHLIKTRGQQVTLRCSPKSGHDTVSWYQQALGQGPQFIFQYYEEEERQRGNFPDRFSGHQFPNYSSELNVNALLLGDSALYLCASSLGQPRYGYTFGSGTRLTVV.

CDR3 residues: CASSIGTAANYGYTF. Here the CDR3 DNA reads TGTGCCAGCAGCATAGGAACAGCAGCTAACTATGGCTACACCTTC. The chain joins TRBV5-6 to TRBJ1-2; D gene uncertain. V was trimmed by 4 bases and J by 0 bases, leaving 13 bases between them. CDR1 is SGHDT and CDR2 is YYEEEE in the germline V gene. The CDR3 length is 15 residues.

The CDR3 sequence is CASTGVLNEKLFF. The CDR3 DNA follows: TGTGCCAGCACCGGGGTATTGAATGAAAAACTGTTTTTT. The chain carries TRBV2 and TRBJ1-4, with D hard to call. This CDR3 is 13 amino acids long. Germline V CDR1 and CDR2: SNHLY, FYNNEI. Trimming removed 7 bases from V and 5 bases from J, with 11 bases in between.

This rearrangement joins TRBV18 to TRBJ1-2; 11 bases match TRBD1. The CDR3 spans 13 residues. CDR1 and CDR2 from the germline V gene are KGHSH and LQKENI. The V and J ends lost 5 bases and 7 bases, in that order; junction bases with no gene match: 3. The CDR3 DNA sequence: TGTGCCAGCTCATCGGACAGGGGGCCTGGCTACACCTTC. This sequence encodes CASSSDRGPGYTF.

V is TRBV27 and J is TRBJ1-2, with D hard to call. V was trimmed by 5 bases and J by 1 base, leaving 8 bases between them. The germline gives CDR1 MNHEY, CDR2 SMNVEV (reference sequence). This CDR3 region has 13 residues. The CDR3 region is CASSLGVNYGYTF. DNA of the CDR3: TGTGCCAGCAGTCTCGGGGTTAACTATGGCTACACCTTC.

The CDR3 protein is CASSQVRGPYEQYF. CDR3 bases: TGCGCCAGCAGCCAAGTAAGGGGGCCCTACGAGCAGTACTTC. The chain combines TRBV4-3 with TRBJ2-7; 7 positions agree with TRBD1. Per the germline V gene, CDR1 is LGHNA and CDR2 is YSLEER. The CDR3 consists of 14 residues. V trimming: 1 base; J trimming: 2 bases; junction bases outside the gene matches: 2.

The chain employs TRBV5-6 and TRBJ2-7, with TRBD2 matching over 8 bases. Trimming removed 0 bases from V and 2 bases from J; junction bases left unmatched: 7. The CDR3 totals 16 residues. The germline V gene encodes CDR1 SGHDT and CDR2 YYEEEE. In DNA, the CDR3 is TGTGCCAGCAGCTTGGAGGCTAGCGGGCTGGCCTACGAGCAGTACTTC. It specifies CASSLEASGLAYEQYF.

The chain couples TRBV11-2 to TRBJ2-1; D could derive from TRBD1 or TRBD2 (5 bases each). V lost 6 bases and J lost 7, with 19 bases in between. CDR3 length equals 15 residues. CDR1 and CDR2 from the germline V gene are SGHAT and FQNNGV. CDR3 residues: CASSLRDRGVNEQFF. The CDR3, as DNA: TGTGCCAGCAGTTTAAGGGACCGAGGTGTTAATGAGCAGTTCTTC. The variable domain in full, completed from reference TRBV11-2 and TRBJ2-1, reads EAGVAQSPRYKIIEKRQSVAFWCNPISGHATLYWYQQILGQGPKLLIQFQNNGVVDDSQLPKDRFSAERLKGVDSTLKIQPAKLEDSAVYLCASSLRDRGVNEQFFGPGTRLTVL.

The chain joins TRBV4-3 to TRBJ1-1; D gene unclear. Trimming removed 1 base from V and 4 bases from J, with 13 bases in between. Per the germline V gene, CDR1 is LGHNA and CDR2 is YSLEER. The CDR3 is 15 amino acids. The CDR3 protein is CASSQVRGLGTEAFF. In DNA form, the CDR3 reads TGCGCCAGCAGCCAAGTCAGAGGCCTCGGCACTGAAGCTTTCTTT.

The V call is TRBV19, the J call TRBJ1-5; TRBD1 matches at 10 bases. Germline V CDR1 and CDR2: LNHDA, SQIVND (reference sequence). J was trimmed by 5 bases and V by 4 bases; bases with no gene match: 8. The CDR3 runs 16 residues. CDR3 coding DNA: TGTGCCAGTAGTAAGCGGGACAGGGGTAATCATCAGCCCCAGCATTTT. Translation gives CASSKRDRGNHQPQHF.

The rearrangement links TRBV27 to TRBJ1-6; D may be TRBD1 (5 bases). The CDR3 has 13 amino acids. The germline V gene has CDR1 MNHEY and CDR2 SMNVEV (reference sequence). V lost 2 bases and J 9 bases, leaving 8 bases between the germline ends. The CDR3 DNA sequence: TGTGCCAGCAGTTTAAAAAGGGGTTCACCCCTCCACTTT. Residues: CASSLKRGSPLHF.

The rearrangement links TRBV5-4 to TRBJ2-1, with TRBD2 identical over 11 bases. This CDR3 has 15 residues. Germline lookup yields CDR1 SGHNT and CDR2 YYREEE (reference sequence). J was trimmed by 5 bases and V by 4 bases; bases with no gene match: 5. CDR3 residues: CASSRGTSGHNEQFF. CDR3 DNA sequence: TGTGCCAGCAGCAGGGGGACTAGCGGCCACAATGAGCAGTTCTTC.

The rearrangement uses TRBV5-1 and TRBJ1-1; possible D gene TRBD1, 5 bases. The CDR3 extends over 14 amino acids. With 4 bases removed from V and 5 bases from J, the gap between germline ends came to 15 bases. Germline CDR1 SGHRS, CDR2 YFSETQ. CDR3 region: CASSVGREVTEAFF. The CDR3, as DNA: TGCGCCAGCAGCGTGGGCAGGGAAGTAACTGAAGCTTTCTTT.

This rearrangement joins TRBV2 to TRBJ2-7; the match to TRBD2 covers 7 bases. Germline CDR1 SNHLY, CDR2 FYNNEI. V lost 1 base and J lost 0; bases outside the gene matches: 6. This CDR3 is 16 amino acids long. The chain's CDR3 is CASSEEAGRISYEQYF. CDR3 DNA: TGTGCCAGCAGTGAAGAAGCGGGGCGGATCTCCTACGAGCAGTACTTC.

The gene calls are TRBV11-2 and TRBJ1-1, with D perhaps TRBD1 (5 bases). The germline gives CDR1 SGHAT, CDR2 FQNNGV. V dropped 6 bases and J dropped 5 bases, with 13 bases sitting between them. The CDR3 is made up of 13 amino acids. The CDR3 is CASSRGDATEAFF. CDR3 nucleotide sequence: TGTGCCAGCAGTCGGGGGGATGCTACTGAAGCTTTCTTT.

The V call is TRBV23-1, the J call TRBJ2-1; TRBD2 matches 12 bases. TRBV23-1 is an ORF, and what it does is uncertain. CDR3 length equals 19 residues. Germline trimming cut 2 bases from V and 8 bases from J; bases unmatched to any gene: 16. CDR3 loop: CASSQKRESGLAGIDEQFF. In DNA, the CDR3 is TGCGCCAGCAGTCAAAAGAGGGAGAGCGGACTAGCGGGAATCGATGAGCAGTTCTTC.